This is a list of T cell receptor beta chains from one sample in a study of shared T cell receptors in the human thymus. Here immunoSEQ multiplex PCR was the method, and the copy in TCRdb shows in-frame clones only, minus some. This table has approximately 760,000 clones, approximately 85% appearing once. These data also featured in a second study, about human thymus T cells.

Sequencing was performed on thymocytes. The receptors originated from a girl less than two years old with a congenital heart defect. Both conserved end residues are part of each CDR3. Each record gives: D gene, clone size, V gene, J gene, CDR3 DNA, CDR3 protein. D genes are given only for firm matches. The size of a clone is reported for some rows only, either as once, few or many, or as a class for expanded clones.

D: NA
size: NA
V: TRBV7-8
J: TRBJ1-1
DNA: TGTGCCAGCAGCCAAGGCTTGACAGTCCAGAACACTGAAGCTTTCTTT
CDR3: CASSQGLTVQNTEAFF

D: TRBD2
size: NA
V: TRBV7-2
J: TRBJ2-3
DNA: TGTGCCAGCAGCTTTACCGGGACTAGAAAGTATTTT
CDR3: CASSFTGTRKYF

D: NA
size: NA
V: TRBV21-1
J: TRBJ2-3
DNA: TGTGCCAGCAGCATTGAGAAGGGGGCGGTTGGCACAGATACGCAGTATTTT
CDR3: CASSIEKGAVGTDTQYF

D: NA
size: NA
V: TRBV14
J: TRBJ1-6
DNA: TGTGCCAGCAGCCAAGTTCGGCGCGATGAGGATTATAATTCACCCCTCCACTTT
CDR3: CASSQVRRDEDYNSPLHF

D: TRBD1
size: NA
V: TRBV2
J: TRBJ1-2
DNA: TGTGCCAGCAGTGAAGTGTTCCCGGGACAGGGCCATGGCTACACCTTC
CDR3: CASSEVFPGQGHGYTF

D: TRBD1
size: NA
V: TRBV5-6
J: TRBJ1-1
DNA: TGTGCCAGCAGCTATGGACAGGGGGGACGAACTGAAGCTTTCTTT
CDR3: CASSYGQGGRTEAFF

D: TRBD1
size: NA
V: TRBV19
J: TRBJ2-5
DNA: TGTGCCAGTAGCCCCCGGGACAGGACTCGGGAGACCCAGTACTTC
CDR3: CASSPRDRTRETQYF

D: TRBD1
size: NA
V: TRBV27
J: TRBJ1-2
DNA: TGTGCCAGCAGTTTCACGATGCGGGACAGGGGATATGGCTACACCTTC
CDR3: CASSFTMRDRGYGYTF

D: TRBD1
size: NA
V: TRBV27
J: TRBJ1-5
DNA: TGTGCCAGCAGTTTATCGGACAGGGTTAAGCCCCAGCATTTT
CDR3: CASSLSDRVKPQHF

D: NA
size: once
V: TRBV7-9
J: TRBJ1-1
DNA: TGTGCCAGCAGCTTATTGGCCCCCTCGAGGGAGGGAGGTGAAGCTTTCTTT
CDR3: CASSLLAPSREGGEAFF

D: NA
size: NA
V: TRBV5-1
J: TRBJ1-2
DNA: TGCGCCAGCAGCTGGGGGGTCCCCTATGGCTACACCTTC
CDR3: CASSWGVPYGYTF

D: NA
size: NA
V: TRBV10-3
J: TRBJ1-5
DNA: TGTGCCATCAGTGAAGTAGTAGTTACAGGGAGCAATCAGCCCCAGCATTTT
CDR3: CAISEVVVTGSNQPQHF

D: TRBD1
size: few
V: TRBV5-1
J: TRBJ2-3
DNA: TGCGCCAGCAGCTTGGGCCACTCGGACAGGGCGGTGACAGATACGCAGTATTTT
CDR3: CASSLGHSDRAVTDTQYF

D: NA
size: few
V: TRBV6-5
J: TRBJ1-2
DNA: TGTGCCAGCAGTTACTCGGGGAGCTATGGCTACACCTTC
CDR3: CASSYSGSYGYTF

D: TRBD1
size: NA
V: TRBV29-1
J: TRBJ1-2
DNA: TGCGCCCTGAGAGGGGGCGGCTACACCTTC
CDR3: CALRGGGYTF

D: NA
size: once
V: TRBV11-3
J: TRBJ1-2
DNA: TGTGCCAGCAGCCCCGGTTCTCTTAACTATGGCTACACCTTC
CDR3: CASSPGSLNYGYTF

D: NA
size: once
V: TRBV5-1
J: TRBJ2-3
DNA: TGCGCCAGCAGCTTGGGAGGCCCCCTTGGAAGCACAGATACGCAGTATTTT
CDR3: CASSLGGPLGSTDTQYF

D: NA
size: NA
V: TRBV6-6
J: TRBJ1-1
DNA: TGTGCCAGCAGCCCTTGGGAGGGCACTGAAGCTTTCTTT
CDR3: CASSPWEGTEAFF

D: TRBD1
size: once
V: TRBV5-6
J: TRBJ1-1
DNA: TGTGCCAGCAGCGGAAAGGGACAGATGAACACTGAAGCTTTCTTT
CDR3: CASSGKGQMNTEAFF

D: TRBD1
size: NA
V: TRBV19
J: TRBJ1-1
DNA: TGTGCCAGTAGTAGCCGGACAGGGATGGTTGAAGCTTTCTTT
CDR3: CASSSRTGMVEAFF

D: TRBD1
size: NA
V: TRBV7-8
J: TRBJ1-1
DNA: TGTGCCAGCAGCTTAGTAATTCGACAGGGAGAGATGAACACTGAAGCTTTCTTT
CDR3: CASSLVIRQGEMNTEAFF

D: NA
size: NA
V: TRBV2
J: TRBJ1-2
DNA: TGTGCCAGCAGTGAGACCGGGGAGGGGTACTATGGCTACACCTTC
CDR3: CASSETGEGYYGYTF

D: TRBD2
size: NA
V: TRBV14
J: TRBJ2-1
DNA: TGTGCCAGCAGCCAAGGACTAGCTCACAATGAGCAGTTCTTC
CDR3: CASSQGLAHNEQFF

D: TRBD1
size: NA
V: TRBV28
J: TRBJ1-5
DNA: TGTGCCAGCAGTCCTAAAGACAGGGGCCCCAATCAGCCCCAGCATTTT
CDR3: CASSPKDRGPNQPQHF

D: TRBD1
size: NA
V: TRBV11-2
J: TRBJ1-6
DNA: TGTGCCAGCAGCTTAGATATGGGAAGACAGGGGGATAATTCACCCCTCCACTTT
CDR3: CASSLDMGRQGDNSPLHF

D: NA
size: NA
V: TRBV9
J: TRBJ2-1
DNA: TGTGCCAGCAGCGCGTACAACAGGGTCCGGACGTACAATGAGCAGTTCTTC
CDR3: CASSAYNRVRTYNEQFF

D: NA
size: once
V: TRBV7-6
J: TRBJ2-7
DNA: TGTGCCAGCAGCTTAGTGGGGCAGGGTTCGATCTACGAGCAGTACTTC
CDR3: CASSLVGQGSIYEQYF

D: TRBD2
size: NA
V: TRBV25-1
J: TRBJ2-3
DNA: TGTGCCAGCAGACCCCGGGGGGGTAGCGGGGGCACAGATACGCAGTATTTT
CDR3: CASRPRGGSGGTDTQYF

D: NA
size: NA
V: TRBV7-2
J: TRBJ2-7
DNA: TGTGCCAGCAGCTTAGAAACTGCAGGGGAGAGAAACGAGCAGTACTTC
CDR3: CASSLETAGERNEQYF

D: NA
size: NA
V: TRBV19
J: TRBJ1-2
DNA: TGTGCCAGTACCCCCACAGGGTGGTATGGCTACACCTTC
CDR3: CASTPTGWYGYTF

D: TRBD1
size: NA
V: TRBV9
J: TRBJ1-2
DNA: TGTGCCAGCAGCGTAACAGGGGCCTCCTCCTATGGCTACACCTTC
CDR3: CASSVTGASSYGYTF

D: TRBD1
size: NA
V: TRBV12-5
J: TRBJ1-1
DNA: TGTGCTAGTGGCCTCACTCTGGACAGGGAAAACACTGAAGCTTTCTTT
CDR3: CASGLTLDRENTEAFF

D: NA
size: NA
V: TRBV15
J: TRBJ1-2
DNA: TGTGCCACCAGCAGAGACTTACGGGAGTTTAACTATGGCTACACCTTC
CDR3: CATSRDLREFNYGYTF

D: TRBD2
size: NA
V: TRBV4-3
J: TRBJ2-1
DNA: TGCGCCAGCAGCCGCGTCGGGACTAGCGGTTACAATGAGCAGTTCTTC
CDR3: CASSRVGTSGYNEQFF

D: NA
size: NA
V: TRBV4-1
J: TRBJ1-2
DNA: TGCGCCAGCAGCCAAGAGGGAGGCTATGGCTACACCTTC
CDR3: CASSQEGGYGYTF

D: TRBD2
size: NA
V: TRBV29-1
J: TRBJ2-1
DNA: TGCAGCGTTGAACCCGGGACTAGCGGGGGGCCAAGCTCCTACAATGAGCAGTTCTTC
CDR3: CSVEPGTSGGPSSYNEQFF

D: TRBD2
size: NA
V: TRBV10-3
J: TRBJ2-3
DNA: TGTGCTGCCCGAACTCGACTAGCGGGGACTAGCACAGATACGCAGTATTTT
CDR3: CAARTRLAGTSTDTQYF

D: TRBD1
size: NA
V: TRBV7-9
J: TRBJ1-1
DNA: TGTGCCAGCAGCTTAGTAGAGGCACAGGGGGAAGGAAGGACTGAAGCTTTCTTT
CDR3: CASSLVEAQGEGRTEAFF

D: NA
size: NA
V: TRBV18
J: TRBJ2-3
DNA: TGTGCCAGCTCACCTGAGCAGGGAGATACGCAGTATTTT
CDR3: CASSPEQGDTQYF

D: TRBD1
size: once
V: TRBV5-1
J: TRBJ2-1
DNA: TGCGCCAGCAGCTGGGGGACAGGCTACAATGAGCAGTTCTTC
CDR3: CASSWGTGYNEQFF

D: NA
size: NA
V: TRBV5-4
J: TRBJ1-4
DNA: TGTGCCAGCAGCTTGGACGGGGAGGCGGAAAAACTGTTTTTT
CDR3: CASSLDGEAEKLFF